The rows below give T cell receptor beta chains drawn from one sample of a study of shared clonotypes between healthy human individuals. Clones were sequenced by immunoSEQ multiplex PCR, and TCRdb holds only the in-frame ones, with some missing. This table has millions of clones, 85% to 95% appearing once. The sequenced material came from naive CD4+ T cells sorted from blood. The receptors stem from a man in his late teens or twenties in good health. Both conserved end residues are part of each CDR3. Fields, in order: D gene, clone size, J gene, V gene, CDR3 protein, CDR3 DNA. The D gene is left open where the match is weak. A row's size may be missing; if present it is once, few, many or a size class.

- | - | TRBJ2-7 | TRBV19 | CASSIGQGYEQYF | TGTGCCAGTAGTATAGGGCAGGGCTACGAGCAGTACTTC
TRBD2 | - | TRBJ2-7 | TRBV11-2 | CASSVRLAEIYEQYF | TGTGCCAGCAGCGTAAGACTAGCGGAAATTTACGAGCAGTACTTC
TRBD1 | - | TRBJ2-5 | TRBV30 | CAWSPGTGSKAQYF | TGTGCCTGGAGCCCCGGGACAGGGTCTAAGGCCCAGTACTTC
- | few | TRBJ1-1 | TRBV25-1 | CASIGNTEAFF | TGTGCCAGCATCGGGAACACTGAAGCTTTCTTT
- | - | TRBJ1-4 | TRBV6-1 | CASSERGGGEKLFF | TGTGCCAGCAGTGAACGGGGCGGGGGCGAAAAACTGTTTTTT
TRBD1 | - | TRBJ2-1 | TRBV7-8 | CASSIDRVGNEQFF | TGTGCCAGCAGCATTGACAGGGTCGGTAATGAGCAGTTCTTC
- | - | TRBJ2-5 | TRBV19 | CASSNLQYQETQYF | TGTGCCAGTAGTAATCTCCAGTACCAAGAGACCCAGTACTTC
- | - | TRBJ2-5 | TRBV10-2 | CASSELTGSLAQYF | TGCGCCAGCAGTGAGTTAACAGGTTCTTTGGCCCAGTACTTC
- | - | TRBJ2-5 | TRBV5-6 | CASSLIGQTQYF | TGTGCCAGCAGCTTGATTGGACAGACCCAGTACTTC
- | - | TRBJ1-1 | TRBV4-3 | CASSQVFKQVGMNTEAFF | TGCGCCAGCAGCCAAGTCTTTAAGCAGGTCGGCATGAACACTGAAGCTTTCTTT
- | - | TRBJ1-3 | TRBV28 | CASSSPGVNLRNTIYF | TGTGCCAGCAGCTCCCCCGGCGTGAATCTTAGAAACACCATATATTTT
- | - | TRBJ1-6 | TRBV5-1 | CASSYSLNSPLHF | TGCGCCAGCAGCTACAGCCTTAATTCACCCCTCCACTTT
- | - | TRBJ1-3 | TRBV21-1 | CASSKEGISGNTIYF | TGTGCCAGCAGCAAAGAGGGGATCTCTGGAAACACCATATATTTT
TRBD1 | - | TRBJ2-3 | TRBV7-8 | CASSLARQGSTDTQYF | TGTGCCAGCAGCTTAGCTAGACAGGGAAGCACAGATACGCAGTATTTT
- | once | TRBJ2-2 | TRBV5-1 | CASSLGDSSNTGELFF | TGCGCCAGCAGCTTGGGGGACTCCTCGAACACCGGGGAGCTGTTTTTT
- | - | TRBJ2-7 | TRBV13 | CASSLRGVPYEQYF | TGTGCCAGCAGCTTAAGAGGGGTCCCCTACGAGCAGTACTTC
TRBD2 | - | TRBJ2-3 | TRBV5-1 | CASSLAGVTDTQYF | TGCGCCAGCAGCCTAGCGGGGGTCACAGATACGCAGTATTTT
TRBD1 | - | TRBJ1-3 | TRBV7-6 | CASSLGGTGSGNTIYF | TGTGCCAGCAGCTTAGGAGGGACAGGCTCTGGAAACACCATATATTTT
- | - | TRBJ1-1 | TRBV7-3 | CASSLTGTPGNTEAFF | TGTGCCAGCAGCTTAACAGGAACCCCCGGGAACACTGAAGCTTTCTTT
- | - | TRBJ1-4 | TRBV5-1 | CASSSTGRFNEKLFF | TGCGCCAGCAGCTCTACTGGACGGTTTAATGAAAAACTGTTTTTT
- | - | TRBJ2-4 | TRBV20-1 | CSARGTAIQYF | TGCAGTGCTAGGGGGACGGCAATTCAGTACTTC
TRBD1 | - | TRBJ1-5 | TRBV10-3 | CAISESTGAGNQPQHF | TGTGCCATCAGTGAGTCAACAGGGGCCGGCAATCAGCCCCAGCATTTT
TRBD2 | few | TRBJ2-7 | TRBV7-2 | CASSRTSGSYEQYF | TGTGCCAGCAGCCGGACTAGCGGGAGTTACGAGCAGTACTTC
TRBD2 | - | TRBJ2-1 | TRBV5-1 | CASSPGGDSYNEQFF | TGCGCCAGCAGCCCCGGGGGGGACTCCTACAATGAGCAGTTCTTC
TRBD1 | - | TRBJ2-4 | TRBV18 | CASSETGTGYIQYF | TGTGCCAGCTCAGAGACCGGGACAGGATACATTCAGTACTTC
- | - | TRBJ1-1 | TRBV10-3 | CAIRGPRGNTEAFF | TGTGCCATCAGAGGACCCAGGGGAAACACTGAAGCTTTCTTT
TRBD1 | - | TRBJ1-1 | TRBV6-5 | CASSYRSTGRNTEAFF | TGTGCCAGCAGTTACAGATCGACAGGGAGGAACACTGAAGCTTTCTTT
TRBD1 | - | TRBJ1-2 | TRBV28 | CASSFGGSGGGYTF | TGTGCCAGCAGTTTTGGGGGATCAGGGGGAGGCTACACCTTC
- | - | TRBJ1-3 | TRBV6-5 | CASSIKQNTIYF | TGTGCCAGCAGTATTAAACAAAACACCATATATTTT
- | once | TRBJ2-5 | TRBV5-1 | CASSLVRGKETQYF | TGCGCCAGCAGCTTGGTGCGCGGGAAAGAGACCCAGTACTTC
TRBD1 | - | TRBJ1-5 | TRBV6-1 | CASSEWDRAGNQPQHF | TGTGCCAGCAGTGAGTGGGACAGGGCCGGCAATCAGCCCCAGCATTTT
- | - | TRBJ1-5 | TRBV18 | CASSSTQGLSNQPQHF | TGTGCCAGCTCATCCACCCAGGGGCTGAGCAATCAGCCCCAGCATTTT
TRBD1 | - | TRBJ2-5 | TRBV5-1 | CASTRGGTGASEGTQYF | TGCGCCAGCACGCGAGGAGGGACAGGGGCCTCCGAGGGGACCCAGTACTTC
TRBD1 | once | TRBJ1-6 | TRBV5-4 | CASSLQGRMPLHF | TGTGCCAGCAGCCTACAGGGGCGGATGCCCCTCCACTTT
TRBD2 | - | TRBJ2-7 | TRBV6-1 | CASSQSGGGPYEQYF | TGTGCCAGCAGTCAGAGCGGGGGGGGCCCCTACGAGCAGTACTTC
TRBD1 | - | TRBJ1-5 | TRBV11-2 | CASVRRGLGTSNQPQHF | TGTGCCAGCGTGCGTAGGGGGCTCGGCACCAGCAATCAGCCCCAGCATTTT